This T cell receptor (beta chain) originates from a study of cytomegalovirus exposure and HLA in healthy donors. Study-level background: There were approximately 85 million unique TCRs (from HLA-typed donors) in an early data release.

PCR was performed using 60 Vbeta and 13 Jbeta primers. Method: immunoSEQ multiplex PCR; TCRdb's copy keeps in-frame clones and lacks some. This table has 200,000 to 250,000 clones, about 75% appearing once. General study findings and limits: Trimming of TCR beta V- and J-genes showed a link, identified in a later analysis, to a missense DCLRE1C variant. Across donors, sequencing depth was assumed by presence/absence analyses to be roughly uniform. Later analysis indicated greater clonal expansion among HLA-associated TCR beta chains than among equally common other chains.

On this clone: Its antigen is not known.

Sequenced: PBMCs. This TCR was recovered from a woman aged 25 to 39 in good health and CMV-seronegative.

The CDR3 region is CARRGQGALGYTF. The CDR3 nucleotides are TGTGCCAGGAGGGGACAGGGGGCCCTTGGCTACACCTTC. The chain combines TRBV6-4 with TRBJ1-2; 12 bases fit TRBD1. Germline V gene lookup returns CDR1 MRHNA and CDR2 SNTAGT. J gave up 7 bases and V 9 bases, and 6 bases lay outside the gene matches. This CDR3 is built from 13 residues.